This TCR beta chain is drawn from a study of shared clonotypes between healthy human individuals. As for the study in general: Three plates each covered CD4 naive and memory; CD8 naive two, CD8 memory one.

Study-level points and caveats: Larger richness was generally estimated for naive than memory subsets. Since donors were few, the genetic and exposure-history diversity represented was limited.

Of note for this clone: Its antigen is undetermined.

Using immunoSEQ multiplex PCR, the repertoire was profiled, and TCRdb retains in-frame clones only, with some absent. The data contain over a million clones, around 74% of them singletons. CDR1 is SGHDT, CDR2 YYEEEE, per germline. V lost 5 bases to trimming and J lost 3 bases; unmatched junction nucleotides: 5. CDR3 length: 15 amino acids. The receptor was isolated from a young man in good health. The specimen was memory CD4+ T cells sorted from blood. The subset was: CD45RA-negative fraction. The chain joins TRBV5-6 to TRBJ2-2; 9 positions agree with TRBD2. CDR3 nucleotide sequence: TGTGCCAGCAGTTTTTTAGCGGGGGACACCGGGGAGCTGTTTTTT. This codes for CASSFLAGDTGELFF.